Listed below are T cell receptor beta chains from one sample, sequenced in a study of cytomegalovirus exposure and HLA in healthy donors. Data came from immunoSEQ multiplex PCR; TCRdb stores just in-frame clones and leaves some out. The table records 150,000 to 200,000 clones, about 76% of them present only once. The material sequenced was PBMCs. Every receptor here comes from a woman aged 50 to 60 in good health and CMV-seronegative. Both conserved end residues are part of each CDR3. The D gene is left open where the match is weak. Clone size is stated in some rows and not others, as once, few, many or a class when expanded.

DNA: TGTGCCAGCAGTACAGGGTGGAACACTGAAGCTTTCTTT
CDR3: CASSTGWNTEAFF
V: TRBV6-1
size: once
J: TRBJ1-1
D: .

DNA: TGTGCCAGCAGCCCGGACCCGCTAGCGGGTACAACCGGGGAGCTGTTTTTT
CDR3: CASSPDPLAGTTGELFF
V: TRBV5-4
size: .
J: TRBJ2-2
D: TRBD2

DNA: TGTGCCAGCAGCCGGCCCGGGACAGGGGGGAACTACGAGCAGTACTTC
CDR3: CASSRPGTGGNYEQYF
V: TRBV11-2
size: once
J: TRBJ2-7
D: TRBD1

DNA: TGTGCCAGTAGTACAAGACCGGGACAGGGATTAATGGGCACCTTC
CDR3: CASSTRPGQGLMGTF
V: TRBV19
size: .
J: TRBJ1-2
D: TRBD1

DNA: TGTGCCAGCAGTGAAGCAGGAGGAGGGAATCAGCCCCAGCATTTT
CDR3: CASSEAGGGNQPQHF
V: TRBV2
size: .
J: TRBJ1-5
D: .

DNA: TGTGCCAGCAGTTTTGCTTCTAGGGCGGGGGGTGAGACCCAGTACTTC
CDR3: CASSFASRAGGETQYF
V: TRBV27
size: .
J: TRBJ2-5
D: TRBD2

DNA: TGTGCCAGCAGTTTAGGTGGCCGACAGCCCCAGCATTTT
CDR3: CASSLGGRQPQHF
V: TRBV27
size: .
J: TRBJ1-5
D: .

DNA: TGTGCCAGCAGGGCGGAGGGCGGCACAGATACGCAGTATTTT
CDR3: CASRAEGGTDTQYF
V: TRBV27
size: .
J: TRBJ2-3
D: .

DNA: TGTGCCACCCTACAGGGGGGAAACACCATATATTTT
CDR3: CATLQGGNTIYF
V: TRBV28
size: .
J: TRBJ1-3
D: TRBD1

DNA: TGTGCCAGCAGATCAGGGGGAGCGGGCACTGAAGCTTTCTTT
CDR3: CASRSGGAGTEAFF
V: TRBV28
size: few
J: TRBJ1-1
D: TRBD1

DNA: TGTGCCATCACCGAAGGGAGGGGTATATATTTT
CDR3: CAITEGRGIYF
V: TRBV10-3
size: .
J: TRBJ1-3
D: .

DNA: TGTGCCAGCAGCGTAGGGAGAAGGGCCGGGGCTGAAGCTTTCTTT
CDR3: CASSVGRRAGAEAFF
V: TRBV9
size: .
J: TRBJ1-1
D: .

DNA: TGTGCCAGCAGCCCAAATGCGGGAAAGTGGGGAGAGACCCAGTACTTC
CDR3: CASSPNAGKWGETQYF
V: TRBV28
size: .
J: TRBJ2-5
D: .

DNA: TGTGCCAGCAGCCCGGGGGGTATGGGCTACACCTTC
CDR3: CASSPGGMGYTF
V: TRBV11-1
size: .
J: TRBJ1-2
D: .

DNA: TGTGCCAGCAGCCTACGGACTAGCGGGAGCCACGCAGATACGCAGTATTTT
CDR3: CASSLRTSGSHADTQYF
V: TRBV7-6
size: .
J: TRBJ2-3
D: TRBD2

DNA: TGTGCCAGTAGTATAGTTCTAGCCCATGAGCAGTTCTTC
CDR3: CASSIVLAHEQFF
V: TRBV19
size: .
J: TRBJ2-1
D: .

DNA: TGTGCCAGCAGGGCGACTAGCGGGAGCGCAGATACGCAGTATTTT
CDR3: CASRATSGSADTQYF
V: TRBV2
size: few
J: TRBJ2-3
D: TRBD2

DNA: TGTGCCAGCAGCCAACAGGGCACGCAGTATTTT
CDR3: CASSQQGTQYF
V: TRBV25-1
size: .
J: TRBJ2-3
D: .

DNA: TGCGCCAGCAGCCAAGAACAGGGAAGGGTCTTAGCTGGGAGCGAAAAACTGTTTTTT
CDR3: CASSQEQGRVLAGSEKLFF
V: TRBV4-3
size: few
J: TRBJ1-4
D: .

DNA: TGTGCCAGTAGGACCCGACAGGGACCAGGCACTGAAGCTTTCTTT
CDR3: CASRTRQGPGTEAFF
V: TRBV19
size: .
J: TRBJ1-1
D: TRBD1

DNA: TGTGCCAGCAGCTTGGGAGAGTTAGCGGGACGGGAGACCCAGTACTTC
CDR3: CASSLGELAGRETQYF
V: TRBV7-2
size: .
J: TRBJ2-5
D: TRBD2

DNA: TGTGCCAGCAGTGATAGCCCCAGTGTTCAAGAGACCCAGTACTTC
CDR3: CASSDSPSVQETQYF
V: TRBV6-1
size: .
J: TRBJ2-5
D: .

DNA: TGCAGCGTTGACAGGGGAATATTACCCTACAATGAGCAGTTCTTC
CDR3: CSVDRGILPYNEQFF
V: TRBV29-1
size: .
J: TRBJ2-1
D: .

DNA: TGCGCCAGCAGCTTGGAGTTCGCCGGCTACGAGCAGTACTTC
CDR3: CASSLEFAGYEQYF
V: TRBV5-1
size: few
J: TRBJ2-7
D: .

DNA: TGCGCCAGCAGCCACCGAACAGGGGGCAACACCGGGGAGCTGTTTTTT
CDR3: CASSHRTGGNTGELFF
V: TRBV4-1
size: .
J: TRBJ2-2
D: TRBD1

DNA: TGCAGCGTTGAAGAAGGGCTAGCGGGGGCCGGGAGCCAGTACTTC
CDR3: CSVEEGLAGAGSQYF
V: TRBV29-1
size: once
J: TRBJ2-5
D: TRBD2

DNA: TGTGCCAGCAGTGAAAGGGGATATGGAAACACCATATATTTT
CDR3: CASSERGYGNTIYF
V: TRBV2
size: .
J: TRBJ1-3
D: .